Following are 21 T cell receptor beta chains from one sample sequenced in a study of response to subunit inactivated influenza vaccine. One entry per CDR3 protein results from TCRdb running MiXCR on the RT-PCR reads. The sample records about half a million distinct CDR3 sequences, over 25% being singletons. The sequencing here drew on CD4+ T cells sorted from PBMCs, taken about 5 days after vaccination. These receptors all come from a man aged 45-65 years who received an inactivated influenza vaccine.

This chain uses TRBV6-1 with TRBJ1-3; D possibly corresponds to TRBD1 (6 bases). This CDR3 contains 14 residues. The V end was cut by 2 bases, the J end by 3 bases, with 8 bases between. Germline CDR1 reads MNHNS; CDR2 reads SASEGT. The DNA for the CDR3 is TGTGCCAGCAGTGAACGGGGGCTTGGAAACACCATATATTTT. Translated, it gives CASSERGLGNTIYF.

This clonotype was observed at least ten times. The chain is built from TRBV11-2 and TRBJ1-6; D unresolved. The CDR3 covers 15 residues. V was pared by 0 bases and J by 7 bases, with 10 bases between. Germline V lookup: CDR1 SGHAT, CDR2 FQNNGV. For the CDR3, the DNA is TGTGCCAGCAGCTTAGATAGGTGGGAGAATTCACCCCTCCACTTT. Translation gives CASSLDRWENSPLHF. The variable domain in full, with the rest retrieved from reference TRBV11-2 and TRBJ1-6, is EAGVAQSPRYKIIEKRQSVAFWCNPISGHATLYWYQQILGQGPKLLIQFQNNGVVDDSQLPKDRFSAERLKGVDSTLKIQPAKLEDSAVYLCASSLDRWENSPLHFGNGTRLTVT.

This chain links TRBV20-1 with TRBJ2-1, with TRBD1 as a possible D gene (6 bases). Germline CDR1 and CDR2: DFQATT and SNEGSKA (reference sequence). The CDR3 is 11 amino acids. The ends were cut back, 0 bases at V and 10 bases at J, with 7 bases in the middle. The CDR3 loop reads CSARDDREQFF. CDR3 sequence (DNA): TGCAGTGCTAGAGATGACAGGGAGCAGTTCTTC.

The genes are TRBV9 and TRBJ2-2; D not resolved. The CDR3 is 14 amino acids. Deletions cut 0 bases from V and 4 bases from J, with 7 bases between. Germline V gives CDR1 SGDLS, CDR2 YYNGEE. CDR3 sequence reads: CASSVGVGTGELFF. For the CDR3, the DNA is TGTGCCAGCAGCGTAGGGGTCGGCACCGGGGAGCTGTTTTTT.

The chain is built from TRBV6-1 and TRBJ2-6, with no clear D. The CDR3 totals 15 residues. V lost 4 bases, J lost 0 bases, and 7 bases lay in between. CDR1 and CDR2 (germline): MNHNS, SASEGT. This CDR3 reads CASSGVSSGANVLTF. As DNA, the CDR3 is TGTGCCAGCAGTGGGGTTAGCTCTGGGGCCAACGTCCTGACTTTC.

V and J are TRBV5-1 and TRBJ2-1; D is perhaps TRBD2 (6 bases). Trimming took 1 base from V and 6 from J, leaving 14 bases between them. This CDR3 comprises 15 residues. Germline V gene lookup returns CDR1 SGHRS and CDR2 YFSETQ. CDR3 DNA: TGCGCCAGCAGCTTGATGCGGCGGGGAGGCAATGAGCAGTTCTTC. It is translated as CASSLMRRGGNEQFF.

This clonotype has just a few counts. The rearrangement links TRBV6-6 to TRBJ2-1; the D is unclear. CDR3 length: 13 residues. Looked up from germline, CDR1 is MNHNY and CDR2 is SVGAGI (reference sequence). Trimming shortened V by 7 bases and J by 15 bases, and 22 bases separated the two germline ends. The CDR3 is CASTEYGQPGRFF. The CDR3 nucleotides read TGTGCCAGCACCGAATACGGGCAGCCCGGACGGTTCTTC.

This chain joins TRBV13 and TRBJ2-7; a possible D gene is TRBD2 (6 bases). Germline values: CDR1 PRHDT, CDR2 FYEKMQ (reference sequence). This CDR3 has 16 residues. V was pared by 7 bases and J by 3 bases, with 22 bases between. Written as DNA, the CDR3 is TGTGCCAGCACCCAGACAACCGGGACTTCCATCTACGAGCAGTACTTC. Translating gives CASTQTTGTSIYEQYF. Supplemented by reference TRBV13 and TRBJ2-7, the full variable domain reads AAGVIQSPRHLIKEKRETATLKCYPIPRHDTVYWYQQGPGQDPQFLISFYEKMQSDKGSIPDRFSAQQFSDYHSELNMSSLELGDSALYFCASTQTTGTSIYEQYFGPGTRLTVT.

The table lists this clonotype with a few counts. The chain is built from TRBV6-2 or TRBV6-3 and TRBJ1-2, with 7 bases fitting TRBD1. This CDR3 comprises 13 residues. CDR1 is MNHEY, CDR2 SVGEGT, per germline. After removal of 2 bases from V and 5 bases from J, the junction contained 2 bases not matched to a gene. The CDR3 spells CASSYRDRYGYTF. In DNA form, the CDR3 reads TGTGCCAGCAGTTACCGGGACAGATATGGCTACACCTTC.

The gene calls are TRBV6-6 and TRBJ2-7; 9 nucleotides match TRBD2. This CDR3 spans 13 amino acids. The ends lost 7 bases at V and 3 bases at J; junction bases unmatched: 4. The V gene's germline CDR1 is MNHNY and CDR2 SVGAGI (reference sequence). The DNA of the CDR3 is TGTGCCAGCATGCATAGCGGGAGCTACGAGCAGTACTTC. It specifies CASMHSGSYEQYF.

In its sample, this clonotype was seen many times. This chain connects TRBV5-1 to TRBJ2-1, with 7 bases aligning to TRBD2. J lost 0 bases, V lost 0 bases, and 9 bases had no gene match. The CDR3 loop spans 18 amino acids. Germline V gene lookup returns CDR1 SGHRS and CDR2 YFSETQ. In DNA form, the CDR3 reads TGCGCCAGCAGCTTGGTTCCGGGACTATCGAGCTCCTACAATGAGCAGTTCTTC. This translates into CASSLVPGLSSSYNEQFF.

This clonotype has more than one count but fewer than ten. V gene TRBV10-3 combines with J gene TRBJ1-1; 7 bases are shared with TRBD1. The CDR3 has 15 amino acids. The V gene end was trimmed by 8 bases and the J gene end by 3 bases; junction bases not matched to a gene: 12. Germline V gene sequence: CDR1 ENHRY, CDR2 SYGVKD. CDR3 nucleotides: TGTGCCATCGAGGAAGGGGGCAAAGGAGACACTGAAGCTTTCTTT. This sequence encodes CAIEEGGKGDTEAFF.

The CDR3 bases are TGCAGCGTTGAATCTGGTCCTGGAAACACCATATATTTT. It translates to CSVESGPGNTIYF. The V call is TRBV29-1, the J call TRBJ1-3; D remains ambiguous. CDR1 and CDR2 (germline): SQVTM, ANQGSEA. With 2 bases removed from V and 2 bases from J, the gap between germline ends came to 7 bases. The CDR3 consists of 13 residues.

This sequence joins TRBV3-1 and TRBJ1-2, with 9 bases that match TRBD1. The junction had 2 bases not matched to a gene; V was cut back by 1 base and J by 2 bases. CDR3 length equals 15 residues. Germline lookup yields CDR1 LGHDT and CDR2 YNNKEL (reference sequence). CDR3 nucleotide sequence: TGTGCCAGCAGCCAAGGGGGGACAGGGAACTATGGCTACACCTTC. The encoded protein is CASSQGGTGNYGYTF.

The J gene is TRBJ1-5, the V gene TRBV12-3 or TRBV12-4, with D unclear. This CDR3 is built from 14 residues. V lost 5 bases and J 1 base, leaving 9 bases between the germline ends. The CDR3 region is CASSLASSNQPQHF. The CDR3 region has the DNA TGTGCCAGCAGTCTGGCCAGCAGCAATCAGCCCCAGCATTTT.

This clonotype was seen only a few times. This chain links TRBV20-1 with TRBJ2-5, with 11 bases fitting TRBD2. J gave up 7 bases and V 6 bases, and 16 bases lay outside the gene matches. This CDR3 has 16 amino acids. CDR1 is DFQATT, CDR2 SNEGSKA, per germline (reference sequence). DNA for the CDR3: TGCAGTGCCCGGACCTTAGCGGGGGGGGTCATTGGGACCCAGTACTTC. Its protein product is CSARTLAGGVIGTQYF.

The chain links TRBV10-3 to TRBJ2-5, with D perhaps matching TRBD1 or TRBD2 (5 bases each). V shed 6 bases and J shed 6 bases, with 23 bases lying between them. CDR3 length equals 16 residues. Germline CDR1 is ENHRY and CDR2 is SYGVKD. In nucleotides, the CDR3 is TGTGCCATCAGGGACCAGTTGACGGGGCGAGAGAAGACCCAGTACTTC. As protein: CAIRDQLTGREKTQYF.

J is TRBJ2-1 and V is TRBV11-1, with TRBD2 as a possible D gene (6 bases). V was pared by 5 bases and J by 4 bases, with 18 bases between. Germline CDR1 is SGHAT and CDR2 is FQDESV (reference sequence). The CDR3 contains 16 residues. This chain's CDR3 is CASSPGGSLVYNEQFF. The CDR3 DNA reads as TGTGCCAGCAGCCCCGGGGGTTCTCTAGTTTACAATGAGCAGTTCTTC. Supplemented by reference TRBV11-1 and TRBJ2-1, the full variable domain reads EAEVAQSPRYKITEKSQAVAFWCDPISGHATLYWYRQILGQGPELLVQFQDESVVDDSQLPKDRFSAERLKGVDSTLKIQPAELGDSAMYLCASSPGGSLVYNEQFFGPGTRLTVL.

This clonotype occurred a few times. A far more abundant clone sits one base away, making this likely a read error. This sequence joins TRBV5-1 and TRBJ1-1, with D possibly matching TRBD1 (6 bases). V was pared by 5 bases and J by 1 base, with 9 bases between. There are 13 residues in the CDR3. Germline CDR1 and CDR2: SGHRS and YFSETQ. Here the CDR3 reads CASRLGQNTEAFF. In DNA, the CDR3 is TGCGCCAGCAGACTGGGACAGAACACTGAAGCTTTCTTT. The whole variable domain, remainder taken from reference TRBV5-1 and TRBJ1-1, is KAGVTQTPRYLIKTRGQQVTLSCSPISGHRSVSWYQQTPGQGLQFLFEYFSETQRNKGNFPGRFSGRQFSNSRSEMNVSTLELGDSALYLCASRLGQNTEAFFGQGTRLTVV.

The CDR3 bases are TGTGCCAGCAGCGTAGGACCCCTGTGGGGGGGGACAGATACGCAGTATTTT. Translating gives CASSVGPLWGGTDTQYF. The genes are TRBV9 and TRBJ2-3, with 7 positions matching TRBD2. The CDR3 length is 17 residues. CDR1 is SGDLS, CDR2 YYNGEE, per germline. The ends lost 0 bases at V and 3 bases at J; junction bases unmatched: 10.

The gene calls are TRBV9 and TRBJ1-2; the D gene is possibly TRBD1 (5 bases). V was clipped by 0 bases and J by 4 bases, with 13 bases between them. Looked up from germline, CDR1 is SGDLS and CDR2 is YYNGEE. This CDR3 is 15 amino acids long. The CDR3 is CASSVGVGAGYGYTF. In DNA form, the CDR3 reads TGTGCCAGCAGCGTAGGTGTCGGGGCTGGCTATGGCTACACCTTC. The full variable domain, in which reference TRBV9 and TRBJ1-2 provide the parts outside the CDR3, is DSGVTQTPKHLITATGQRVTLRCSPRSGDLSVYWYQQSLDQGLQFLIQYYNGEERAKGNILERFSAQQFPDLHSELNLSSLELGDSALYFCASSVGVGAGYGYTFGSGTRLTVV.